Below are 5 T cell receptor beta chains sequenced from a single sample in a study of blood T cell repertoires in COVID-19 (dated by TCRdb to 2020 to 2021). The method behind the library was the immunoSEQ multiplex PCR assay. TCRdb holds this immuneACCESS table with in-frame rearrangements only. Some clones are missing; in checked studies, unresolved V genes explain under half, and the rest has no known cause. Counted in this sample were more than 300,000 clones; roughly 91% of them appeared once. About a tenth of the sample lies in the top ten. Material for sequencing was PBMCs or T cells enriched from blood (not recorded which). These receptors all stem from a woman in her twenties or thirties who had recovered from COVID-19.

CDR3 nucleotides: TGTGCCAGCTTGACGGGCGGACTAGCTAATAATGAGCAGTTCTTC. It is translated as CASLTGGLANNEQFF. The chain joins TRBV18 to TRBJ2-1, with 8 bases identical to TRBD2. Looked up from germline, CDR1 is KGHSH and CDR2 is LQKENI. The CDR3 is 15 amino acids. J was trimmed by 7 bases and V by 7 bases; bases with no gene match: 12.

This clone is a singleton in its sample. The gene calls are TRBV5-4 and TRBJ1-2; 8 nucleotides agree with TRBD1. With 2 bases clipped from V and 6 bases from J, the junction kept 3 bases outside the gene matches. The CDR3 runs 13 residues. CDR1 SGHNT and CDR2 YYREEE come from the germline V gene (reference sequence). CDR3 in DNA: TGTGCCAGCAGCTTTAGCAGGGGGCATGGCTACACCTTC. The encoded protein is CASSFSRGHGYTF.

Comment on this clone: One junction end disagrees with the germline gene, perhaps due to a read error. The chain uses TRBV9 and TRBJ1-2, with no clear D. This CDR3 has 13 residues. The V gene's germline CDR1 is SGDLS and CDR2 YYNGEE. The CDR3 here is CASSVEQNYGYTF. CDR3 in DNA: TGTGCCAGCAGCGTAGAGCAGAACTATGGCTATACCTTC.

The chain combines TRBV27 with TRBJ2-2, with 8 bases that match TRBD2. CDR1 and CDR2 (germline): MNHEY, SMNVEV (reference sequence). V shed 1 base and J 7 bases; nucleotides not matched to a gene: 8. The length of the CDR3 is 16 residues. CDR3 residues: CASSLWGLEGGGELFF. The CDR3 DNA is TGTGCCAGCAGTTTATGGGGACTAGAGGGAGGCGGGGAGCTGTTTTTT.

The rearrangement uses TRBV4-2 and TRBJ2-7; TRBD1 matches at 7 bases. This CDR3 is built from 15 residues. Germline V gene sequence: CDR1 LGHNA, CDR2 YNFKEQ. V shed 1 base and J 6 bases; nucleotides not matched to a gene: 9. The CDR3 DNA is TGTGCCAGCAGCCAAGCGGGGACAGCCGCACTCGAGCAGTACTTC. Translation gives CASSQAGTAALEQYF.